The source of this T cell receptor beta chain is a study of blood T cell repertoires in COVID-19. Across the whole study: COVID-19 samples collected from the United States, Italy and Spain covered acute and convalescent phases. From T cells, B-cell-depleted T cells, or PBMCs came the material, which was cDNA or gDNA.

Original processing notes: Amplification of reference gene primers was used by the study to estimate nucleated cell counts. The table came from immunoSEQ multiplex PCR; TCRdb's copy has only in-frame clones and leaves some out. Clone size and the V and J calls come from that table; the DNA yielded D and trimming. This sample has approximately 120,000 clones; around 83% occur once, and the top ten carry 3.2%. CDR1 and CDR2 (germline): SGHRS, YFSETQ. Trimming took 10 bases from V and 0 from J; bases not matched to a gene: 13. The CDR3 has 16 residues. The Seattle patients joined while their infection was active and were tracked longitudinally afterward.

Sequencing was performed on peripheral blood. The rearrangement uses TRBV5-1 and TRBJ2-3, with 8 nucleotides matching TRBD2. This TCR derives from a woman older than 75 with COVID-19, enrolled during active disease. CDR3 nucleotides: TGCGCCTGTACTAGCGGAAACTCTCTTAGCACAGATACGCAGTATTTT. It encodes CACTSGNSLSTDTQYF.